Here is one T cell receptor beta chain with its context. V lost 11 bases, J lost 6 bases, and 16 bases lay in between. This CDR3 has 12 amino acids. Germline CDR1 is KGHDR and CDR2 is SFDVKD. TCRdb re-called the PCR reads through MiXCR, storing one row per CDR3 protein. The sample consists of about 85,000 distinct CDR3 sequences, about 52% of them appearing once. This entry is derived from a study of CDR3 diversity in severe acne. The clonotype comes from a male donor in good health, serving as a control. The material sequenced was blood. V gene TRBV24-1 combines with J gene TRBJ2-7; D not resolved. CDR3 nucleotide sequence: TGTGCCAGCTCACCGCCAAGTAGCGAGCAGTACTTC. Translated, it gives CASSPPSSEQYF.